This T cell receptor (beta chain) is drawn from a study of T cell responses to AZD1222 COVID-19 vaccine. Study at large: Second-dose intervals near 4 or 12 weeks were combined.

About this clone: What it recognizes is unknown.

The CDR3 length is 17 residues. Germline V lookup: CDR1 KGHSH, CDR2 LQKENI. V lost 4 bases, J lost 0 bases, and 16 bases lay in between. Study-wide results and limits: Repertoire samples came only from after the peak T cell response. As reported, nearly half of all spike-specific TCRs target variant regions that are unmutated. The donors showed a predominance of white British ancestry and of females, with possible underestimation of clonal diversity.

Assay: immunoSEQ multiplex PCR; the TCRdb copy retains only in-frame clones and omits some. Seen here are 130,000 to 150,000 clones, about nine tenths observed once, and the top ten hold roughly 3.1%. The gene calls are TRBV18 and TRBJ2-4; D tentatively fits TRBD1 or TRBD2 (6 bases each). This sample comprised peripheral blood, obtained on day 0 of AZD1222 vaccination. This TCR was sampled from an adult in good health. The chain's CDR3 is CASSLMGGSLAKNIQYF. CDR3 DNA: TGTGCCAGCTCACTAATGGGGGGCTCCTTAGCCAAAAACATTCAGTACTTC.